This passage covers 13 T cell receptor beta chains from one sample sequenced in a study of blood T cell dynamics during melanoma immunotherapy (dated by TCRdb to the early 2020s). Library preparation employed the immunoSEQ multiplex PCR assay. TCRdb took this table from immuneACCESS and kept in-frame rearrangements with V and J called. Such tables lack part of the clones; where checked against another copy, unresolved V genes explain under half of the gap, and the rest is unexplained. In this sample the table shows approximately 9,600 clones, about 85% of which occur a single time. The ten most abundant clones make up 1.1% of the sample. Sample time point, as interpreted from the label and publication: week 3, after first cycle of checkpoint inhibitor. Source: blood, taken from a patient treated with checkpoint blockade. The receptors were sampled from a human donor with melanoma.

The rearrangement joins TRBV6-1 to TRBJ2-7, with TRBD1 as a possible D gene (7 bases). Trimming took off 4 bases at V and 0 bases at J, with 10 bases between the two ends. The CDR3 runs to 14 residues. CDR1 MNHNS and CDR2 SASEGT come from the germline V gene. CDR3 nucleotides: TGTGCCAGCAGTGTGCGGGACAGCTCCTACGAGCAGTACTTC. Its protein product is CASSVRDSSYEQYF.

The gene calls are TRBV30 and TRBJ2-7; TRBD1 aligns across 8 bases. V lost 6 bases and J lost 3; bases outside the gene matches: 7. Germline CDR1 is GTSNPN and CDR2 is SVGIG (reference sequence). The length of the CDR3 is 13 residues. The CDR3 loop reads CACGRDRRYEQYF. The CDR3, as DNA: TGTGCCTGCGGCCGGGACAGGCGCTACGAGCAGTACTTC.

This CDR3 reads CASSQTGNERTDTQYF. The CDR3 DNA sequence: TGTGCCAGCAGCCAGACAGGGAATGAGAGGACAGATACGCAGTATTTT. V usage is TRBV4-2 and J usage is TRBJ2-3, with 7 bases fitting TRBD1. The CDR3 runs to 16 residues. Germline V lookup: CDR1 LGHNA, CDR2 YNFKEQ. The V and J ends lost 3 bases and 3 bases, in that order; junction bases with no gene match: 9.

The chain employs TRBV7-3 and TRBJ1-1; D ambiguous. This CDR3 is 13 amino acids long. Trimming removed 4 bases at V and 3 bases at J, with 9 bases between. CDR1 and CDR2 (germline): SGHTA, FQGTGA. This CDR3 is CASSSTRDTEAFF. CDR3 coding DNA: TGTGCCAGCAGCTCCACGAGGGACACTGAAGCTTTCTTT. Together with reference TRBV7-3 and TRBJ1-1, the CDR3 gives the full variable domain: GAGVSQTPSNKVTEKGKYVELRCDPISGHTALYWYRQSLGQGPEFLIYFQGTGAADDSGLPNDRFFAVRPEGSVSTLKIQRTERGDSAVYLCASSSTRDTEAFFGQGTRLTVV.

The rearrangement joins TRBV19 to TRBJ2-1; 7 bases are shared with TRBD1. V lost 7 bases and J lost 4; bases outside the gene matches: 7. Germline CDR1 reads LNHDA; CDR2 reads SQIVND (reference sequence). The CDR3 contains 14 residues. CDR3 amino acids: CASMLGTDYNEQFF. CDR3 DNA sequence: TGTGCCAGTATGTTAGGGACAGATTACAATGAGCAGTTCTTC.

The chain carries TRBV11-1 and TRBJ1-2; the match to TRBD1 covers 9 bases. Germline loops: CDR1 SGHAT, CDR2 FQDESV (reference sequence). The CDR3 extends over 13 amino acids. V dropped 5 bases and J dropped 6; count of bases not matched to a gene: 4. The CDR3 nucleotides are TGTGCCAGCAGCCTGGGACAGGGAAATGGCTACACCTTC. This codes for CASSLGQGNGYTF.

The V and J genes are TRBV10-3 and TRBJ1-1; TRBD1 agrees at 8 bases. The germline CDR1 and CDR2 sequences are ENHRY and SYGVKD. Trimming cost V 2 bases and J 1 base; bases outside gene matches: 3. CDR3 size: 15 residues. The CDR3 loop is CAISEGQGSNTEAFF. DNA for the CDR3: TGTGCCATCAGTGAGGGACAGGGATCGAACACTGAAGCTTTCTTT.

V is TRBV6-5 and J is TRBJ2-7; tentative D call: TRBD2 (5 bases). The germline V gene has CDR1 MNHEY and CDR2 SVGAGI. V gave up 5 bases and J gave up 1 base, with 12 bases separating them. This CDR3 is 14 amino acids long. The chain's CDR3 is CASSVSGNSYEQYF. DNA for the CDR3: TGTGCCAGCAGTGTCTCCGGGAATTCCTACGAGCAGTACTTC.

The genes are TRBV7-2 and TRBJ2-7; D is perhaps TRBD2 (7 bases). The length of the CDR3 is 15 residues. The germline V gene encodes CDR1 SGHTA and CDR2 FQGNSA. Trimming shortened V by 5 bases and J by 3 bases, and 17 bases separated the two germline ends. The CDR3 here is CASSLRGGYVYEQYF. The CDR3 DNA sequence: TGTGCCAGCAGCCTGAGGGGGGGCTACGTCTACGAGCAGTACTTC. Using reference TRBV7-2 and TRBJ2-7 for the parts outside the CDR3, the full variable domain is GAGVSQSPSNKVTEKGKDVELRCDPISGHTALYWYRQSLGQGLEFLIYFQGNSAPDKSGLPSDRFSAERTGGSVSTLTIQRTQQEDSAVYLCASSLRGGYVYEQYFGPGTRLTVT.

This clone was counted a few times. The CDR3 loop reads CASSLETGYSGANVLTF. The CDR3 nucleotides are TGTGCCAGCAGCTTGGAGACAGGGTACTCTGGGGCCAACGTCCTGACTTTC. The chain is built from TRBV5-6 and TRBJ2-6; 7 nucleotides align to TRBD1. V lost 0 bases to trimming and J lost 0 bases; unmatched junction nucleotides: 3. The germline V gene encodes CDR1 SGHDT and CDR2 YYEEEE. The CDR3 sequence is 17 residues long. Combining the CDR3 with reference TRBV5-6 and TRBJ2-6 gives the whole variable domain DAGVTQSPTHLIKTRGQQVTLRCSPKSGHDTVSWYQQALGQGPQFIFQYYEEEERQRGNFPDRFSGHQFPNYSSELNVNALLLGDSALYLCASSLETGYSGANVLTFGAGSRLTVL.

Here the CDR3 reads CASSLPLAGDPYEQYF. The CDR3 DNA sequence: TGTGCCAGCAGCTTACCACTAGCGGGGGATCCCTACGAGCAGTACTTC. The rearrangement uses TRBV7-9 and TRBJ2-7; TRBD2 matches at 11 bases. The CDR3 sequence is 16 residues long. Germline values: CDR1 SEHNR, CDR2 FQNEAQ (reference sequence). Trimming cost V 2 bases and J 2 bases; bases outside gene matches: 5. Variable domain in full (rest from reference TRBV7-9 and TRBJ2-7): DTGVSQNPRHKITKRGQNVTFRCDPISEHNRLYWYRQTLGQGPEFLTYFQNEAQLEKSRLLSDRFSAERPKGSFSTLEIQRTEQGDSAMYLCASSLPLAGDPYEQYFGPGTRLTVT.

J is TRBJ2-2 and V is TRBV29-1; 8 nucleotides align to TRBD2. This CDR3 is 13 amino acids long. From germline, CDR1 is SQVTM and CDR2 ANQGSEA. The trim removed 7 bases at V and 3 bases at J, leaving 4 bases unmatched. This CDR3 reads CSAGGRYTGELFF. CDR3 nucleotide sequence: TGCAGCGCGGGGGGGCGGTACACCGGGGAGCTGTTTTTT.

The gene calls are TRBV27 and TRBJ1-1; D is possibly TRBD1 (6 bases). This CDR3 has 16 residues. The V and J ends lost 0 bases and 5 bases respectively, with 16 bases between them. Germline V CDR1 and CDR2: MNHEY, SMNVEV (reference sequence). As DNA, the CDR3 is TGTGCCAGCAGTTTATCGAGGGGGTTGGTGAGGACTGAAGCTTTCTTT. Amino acids: CASSLSRGLVRTEAFF.